Given below is one TCR beta chain in context. The data belong to a study of blood T cell repertoires in COVID-19. The protocol was immunoSEQ multiplex PCR, while the TCRdb copy is restricted to in-frame clones and leaves out a portion. The data contain approximately 390,000 clones, 80% to 90% of them singletons. This CDR3 has 14 residues. Germline assignment: CDR1 SNHLY and CDR2 FYNNEI. The ends were cut back, 8 bases at V and 4 bases at J, with 17 bases in the middle. The genes are TRBV2 and TRBJ1-2; D is perhaps TRBD1 (5 bases). The receptor comes from a woman aged 60-75 years with COVID-19, enrolled during active disease. Sequenced material: peripheral blood. Written as DNA, the CDR3 is TGTGCCAGCGATAAACGGGGGGAGAGCTATGGCTACACCTTC. Translating gives CASDKRGESYGYTF.